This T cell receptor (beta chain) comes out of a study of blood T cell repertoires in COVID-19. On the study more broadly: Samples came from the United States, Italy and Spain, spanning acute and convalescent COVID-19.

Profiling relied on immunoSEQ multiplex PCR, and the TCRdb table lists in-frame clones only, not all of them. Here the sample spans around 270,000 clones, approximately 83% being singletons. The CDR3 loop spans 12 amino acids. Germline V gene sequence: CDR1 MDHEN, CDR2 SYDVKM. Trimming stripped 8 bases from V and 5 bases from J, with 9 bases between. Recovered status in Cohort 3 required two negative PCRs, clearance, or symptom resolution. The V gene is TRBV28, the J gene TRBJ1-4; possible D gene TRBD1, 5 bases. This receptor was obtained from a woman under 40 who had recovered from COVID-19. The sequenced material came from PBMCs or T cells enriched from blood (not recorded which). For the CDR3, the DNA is TGTGCCAGCGACCAGGGAAATGAAAAACTGTTTTTT. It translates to CASDQGNEKLFF.